This TCR beta chain is from a study of T cell repertoires in cytomegalovirus infection. Background on the study: Well-studied HLA-B-restricted epitopes and recently identified HLA-C-restricted epitopes of CMV were both used in the study.

MiXCR, applied by TCRdb to the reads, yields one record per CDR3 protein. The data show under 95,000 distinct CDR3 sequences, under 55% seen once. After removal of 7 bases from V and 7 bases from J, the junction contained 9 bases not matched to a gene. The CDR3 runs 14 residues. In germline, CDR1 is SGHNT, CDR2 YYREEE (reference sequence). A note on this clonotype: Its antigen is unknown.

This clonotype originated in a human donor in good health (CMV status not recorded). Some clones in this sample may be carry-over from other donors' samples. The sequencing used CD8+ T cells from cultured PBMCs, collected from culture after CMV antigen stimulation. This chain connects TRBV5-4 to TRBJ2-1; 9 bases align to TRBD2. The CDR3, as DNA: TGTGCCAGCCGTTTGGCGGGAGGGCCTAATGAGCAGTTCTTC. Protein: CASRLAGGPNEQFF.